The 27 T cell receptor beta chains in this list originate from one sample, sequenced in a study of T cell changes during pregnancy in multiple sclerosis. Clones were read by immunoSEQ multiplex PCR, and TCRdb kept only the in-frame ones, dropping some. The sample yields about 120,000 clones, around 93% seen once. Sequencing was performed on peripheral blood, taken before pregnancy. The receptors here all came from a female donor with multiple sclerosis, enrolled in a pregnancy study.

The chain recombines TRBV7-2 with TRBJ2-5; possible D gene TRBD2, 6 bases. The J call is in doubt because the DNA end fits TRBJ2-7 better. This CDR3 spans 15 amino acids. Germline CDR1 reads SGHTA; CDR2 reads FQGNSA. The CDR3 loop reads CASSYLAVASYEQYF. CDR3 in DNA: TGTGCCAGCAGCTACTTAGCGGTCGCTTCCTACGAGCAGTACTTC.

The V gene is TRBV10-3, the J gene TRBJ1-1; D perhaps matches TRBD1 (5 bases). CDR1 and CDR2 from the germline V gene are ENHRY and SYGVKD. CDR3 length: 13 amino acids. V was trimmed by 2 bases and J by 4 bases, leaving 8 bases between them. CDR3 loop: CAISEKGATEAFF. In DNA form, the CDR3 reads TGTGCCATCAGTGAGAAAGGGGCCACTGAAGCTTTCTTT.

The rearrangement joins TRBV4-2 to TRBJ2-2; D remains ambiguous. The germline V and J ends were trimmed by 0 bases and 8 bases, with 19 bases remaining between them. Germline CDR1 reads LGHNA; CDR2 reads YNFKEQ. The length of the CDR3 is 17 residues. This CDR3 is CASSQDFARSVPGELFF. CDR3 DNA sequence: TGTGCCAGCAGCCAAGATTTTGCGCGATCGGTCCCGGGGGAGCTGTTTTTT.

This clone appeared a single time. The chain uses TRBV2 and TRBJ2-7; D might be TRBD2 (6 bases). Germline V gene data show CDR1 as SNHLY and CDR2 as FYNNEI. The CDR3 has 11 residues. Trimming took 7 bases from V and 7 from J, leaving 11 bases between them. The CDR3 nucleotides read TGTGCCAGCACCCGGGAGCTGGAGCAGTACTTC. It yields the protein CASTRELEQYF.

V gene TRBV6-5 combines with J gene TRBJ2-1, with 9 bases lining up with TRBD2. The V gene end was trimmed by 2 bases and the J gene end by 10 bases; junction bases not matched to a gene: 9. This CDR3 is 15 amino acids long. Per the germline V gene, CDR1 is MNHEY and CDR2 is SVGAGI. The chain's CDR3 is CASSYRLAGGGEQFF. For the CDR3, the DNA is TGTGCCAGCAGTTACCGTCTGGCGGGAGGGGGAGAGCAGTTCTTC.

V is TRBV7-9 and J is TRBJ1-1, with 7 bases identical to TRBD1. The V gene's germline CDR1 is SEHNR and CDR2 FQNEAQ (reference sequence). CDR3 length equals 13 residues. Unmatched junction bases numbered 5, after V lost 5 bases and J lost 5 bases. The CDR3 coding sequence is TGTGCCAGCAGCCCTTACAGGGGTACTGAAGCTTTCTTT. It yields the protein CASSPYRGTEAFF.

The genes are TRBV5-5 and TRBJ2-1; TRBD1 might be the D (6 bases). The CDR3 runs 15 residues. Germline assignment: CDR1 SGHKS and CDR2 YYEKEE (reference sequence). V was shortened by 0 bases and J by 6 bases, with 13 bases between the two germline ends. CDR3 residues: CASSLVQGARNEQFF. CDR3 in DNA: TGTGCCAGCAGCTTGGTACAGGGCGCACGCAATGAGCAGTTCTTC.

This chain uses TRBV4-1 with TRBJ2-1; D possibly corresponds to TRBD2 (6 bases). V lost 5 bases and J 9 bases, leaving 20 bases between the germline ends. Germline V CDR1 and CDR2: MGHRA, YSYEKL. The CDR3 has 15 amino acids. CDR3 sequence: CASSSRPRGSVEQFF. The DNA for the CDR3 is TGCGCCAGCAGCTCACGTCCGCGGGGTAGTGTTGAGCAGTTCTTC.

The chain is built from TRBV13 and TRBJ2-2, with D unresolved. The CDR3 totals 13 residues. V gave up 11 bases and J gave up 6 bases, with 16 bases separating them. The germline CDR1 and CDR2 sequences are PRHDT and FYEKMQ (reference sequence). The CDR3 is CAVRLGMAGELFF. Written as DNA, the CDR3 is TGTGCCGTGAGACTGGGTATGGCCGGGGAGCTGTTTTTT.

The chain recombines TRBV9 with TRBJ2-2; 10 bases line up with TRBD2. V dropped 0 bases and J dropped 1; count of bases not matched to a gene: 3. Per germline, CDR1 SGDLS and CDR2 YYNGEE. The length of the CDR3 is 17 residues. CDR3 coding DNA: TGTGCCAGCAGCGTAGCGGGACTAGCGCGGAACACCGGGGAGCTGTTTTTT. Translating it yields CASSVAGLARNTGELFF.

The chain recombines TRBV11-2 with TRBJ1-5; 7 bases are shared with TRBD1. Losses at the gene ends were 1 base for V and 2 bases for J; bases not matched to a gene: 11. The germline gives CDR1 SGHAT, CDR2 FQNNGV. The CDR3 is 18 residues long. The CDR3 DNA reads TGTGCCAGCAGCTTAGCTTCCGGGACAGAGATTGGCAATCAGCCCCAGCATTTT. It codes for CASSLASGTEIGNQPQHF. Supplemented by reference TRBV11-2 and TRBJ1-5, the full variable domain reads EAGVAQSPRYKIIEKRQSVAFWCNPISGHATLYWYQQILGQGPKLLIQFQNNGVVDDSQLPKDRFSAERLKGVDSTLKIQPAKLEDSAVYLCASSLASGTEIGNQPQHFGDGTRLSIL.

The chain couples TRBV6-5 to TRBJ2-7; tentative D call: TRBD2 (5 bases). The V gene lost 2 bases and the J gene lost 7 bases, with 18 bases spanning the gap. This CDR3 has 15 residues. Germline V gene data show CDR1 as MNHEY and CDR2 as SVGAGI. For the CDR3, the DNA is TGTGCCAGCAGTTACCTGCTAGCTGATCGTTGGGAGCAGTACTTC. Residues: CASSYLLADRWEQYF.

The chain recombines TRBV18 with TRBJ2-3; a possible D gene is TRBD2 (5 bases). V shed 3 bases and J shed 0 bases, with 10 bases lying between them. Germline V gives CDR1 KGHSH, CDR2 LQKENI. The CDR3 contains 15 residues. For the CDR3, the DNA is TGTGCCAGCTCACCTCTAACGGGGAGCACAGATACGCAGTATTTT. Encoded protein: CASSPLTGSTDTQYF.

The chain combines TRBV7-9 with TRBJ2-7; D call uncertain. The germline V gene has CDR1 SEHNR and CDR2 FQNEAQ (reference sequence). The CDR3 covers 13 residues. V was cut by 6 bases and J by 2 bases, with 11 bases left in between. The CDR3: CASRPVAAYEQYF. The CDR3 DNA is TGTGCCAGCAGGCCGGTCGCGGCCTACGAGCAGTACTTC.

CDR3 nucleotides: TGTGCCAGCCGGTCGTGGGGCCAGAATAATTCACCCCTCCACTTT. Protein: CASRSWGQNNSPLHF. The rearrangement uses TRBV28 and TRBJ1-6, with D maybe TRBD1 (5 bases). Germline lookup yields CDR1 MDHEN and CDR2 SYDVKM. CDR3 length: 15 amino acids. V was shortened by 8 bases and J by 5 bases, with 16 bases between the two germline ends.

The gene calls are TRBV29-1 and TRBJ1-5; 12 positions agree with TRBD1. Looked up from germline, CDR1 is SQVTM and CDR2 is ANQGSEA. The CDR3 extends over 15 amino acids. J gave up 6 bases and V 4 bases, and 7 bases lay outside the gene matches. For the CDR3, the DNA is TGCAGCGTTGTTAAGGGACAGGGGGCGAGTCAGCCCCAGCATTTT. It encodes CSVVKGQGASQPQHF.

The chain carries TRBV10-3 and TRBJ1-2; D unresolved. Trimming left V 4 bases short and J 2 bases short, with 8 bases between. The CDR3 runs 13 residues. Germline CDR1 is ENHRY and CDR2 is SYGVKD. The CDR3, as DNA: TGTGCCATCAGTGCGGTCCTAAACTATGGCTACACCTTC. Amino acid sequence: CAISAVLNYGYTF.

The chain combines TRBV9 with TRBJ1-3, with D uncertain. V lost 7 bases and J lost 1, with 6 bases in between. Germline loops: CDR1 SGDLS, CDR2 YYNGEE. The CDR3 is 12 residues long. The CDR3 DNA follows: TGTGCCAGCCGAGGTTCTGGAAACACCATATATTTT. Its protein product is CASRGSGNTIYF.

The chain combines TRBV5-5 with TRBJ1-3; 9 positions agree with TRBD1. The V and J ends lost 4 bases and 5 bases, in that order; junction bases with no gene match: 7. The V gene's germline CDR1 is SGHKS and CDR2 YYEKEE (reference sequence). The CDR3 spans 15 residues. The CDR3 nucleotides are TGTGCCAGCAGCCTGGCGGACAGGGGACGAAACACCATATATTTT. This codes for CASSLADRGRNTIYF.

This clone came up once. CDR3 bases: TGTGCCAGCGGGGACAGGGGCGGTCGAGGCTACACCTTC. This sequence encodes CASGDRGGRGYTF. This chain links TRBV27 with TRBJ1-2; 10 nucleotides agree with TRBD1. After removal of 8 bases from V and 8 bases from J, the junction contained 8 bases not matched to a gene. The V gene's germline CDR1 is MNHEY and CDR2 SMNVEV (reference sequence). The length of the CDR3 is 13 residues.

CDR3 sequence: CASSLGGGSYEQYF. In nucleotides, the CDR3 is TGTGCCAGCAGCTTGGGCGGAGGTTCCTACGAGCAGTACTTC. The V call is TRBV11-3, the J call TRBJ2-7, with D possibly TRBD2 on 5 matching bases. The CDR3 is made up of 14 amino acids. Trimming left V 3 bases short and J 1 base short, with 10 bases between. The germline V gene encodes CDR1 SGHNT and CDR2 YENEEA.

This chain uses TRBV7-6 with TRBJ2-5; maybe TRBD1 (6 bases). The length of the CDR3 is 13 residues. Germline V gene lookup returns CDR1 SGHVS and CDR2 FNYEAQ. V gave up 4 bases and J gave up 3 bases, with 9 bases separating them. The CDR3 DNA sequence: TGTGCCAGCAGCTCATGGACAGAAGAGACCCAGTACTTC. Translated, it gives CASSSWTEETQYF.

V usage is TRBV6-6 and J usage is TRBJ2-5; 9 bases are a match to TRBD1. The germline CDR1 and CDR2 sequences are MNHNY and SVGAGI (reference sequence). Unmatched junction bases numbered 10, after V lost 6 bases and J lost 5 bases. The length of the CDR3 is 15 residues. This CDR3 reads CASSPGQGRQETQYF. Here the CDR3 DNA reads TGTGCCAGCAGCCCAGGACAGGGGAGGCAGGAGACCCAGTACTTC.

The chain combines TRBV4-2 with TRBJ1-5; 7 bases map to TRBD1. The CDR3 length is 15 residues. The V gene's germline CDR1 is LGHNA and CDR2 YNFKEQ. Trimming at V came to 0 bases and at J to 4 bases, leaving 3 bases not matched to a gene. This chain's CDR3 is CASSQDGTVNQPQHF. CDR3 nucleotides: TGTGCCAGCAGCCAAGACGGGACAGTAAATCAGCCCCAGCATTTT.

The chain carries TRBV6-5 and TRBJ2-5, with 8 nucleotides matching TRBD1. The trim removed 7 bases at V and 3 bases at J, leaving 7 bases unmatched. The CDR3 sequence is 14 residues long. CDR1 and CDR2 from the germline V gene are MNHEY and SVGAGI. The CDR3 nucleotides are TGTGCCAGCAAGGATCAGGGACAGGAAGAGACCCAGTACTTC. Its protein is CASKDQGQEETQYF.

This chain joins TRBV5-1 and TRBJ2-3, with 9 positions matching TRBD1. This CDR3 is built from 16 residues. Germline lookup yields CDR1 SGHRS and CDR2 YFSETQ. V dropped 4 bases and J dropped 0; count of bases not matched to a gene: 6. This chain's CDR3 is CASSPRQGESTDTQYF. As DNA, the CDR3 is TGCGCCAGCAGCCCCCGACAGGGGGAAAGCACAGATACGCAGTATTTT.

The genes are TRBV19 and TRBJ2-7; 9 bases match TRBD1. The CDR3 totals 13 residues. V trimming: 6 bases; J trimming: 4 bases; junction bases outside the gene matches: 4. Germline lookup yields CDR1 LNHDA and CDR2 SQIVND (reference sequence). CDR3 sequence (DNA): TGTGCCAGTAGCCGGGACAGGGAATACGAGCAGTACTTC. Translating gives CASSRDREYEQYF.